A selection of T cell receptor beta chains follows, all from one sample in a study of human T cells and chemical hapten exposure. TCRdb processed the RACE reads anew with MiXCR; each CDR3 protein has one entry. The profile shows some 170,000 distinct CDR3 sequences, approximately 20% of them singletons. The sample in question was whole blood, obtained in connection with sensitization to the hapten diphenylcyclopropenone (DPC). These receptors came from a woman in her fifties or sixties with alopecia areata. Some clones in this sample may be carry-over from other donors' samples. Both conserved end residues are part of each CDR3. D genes are given only for firm matches. Where a row states a size, it is once, few, many or the class of an expanded clone; other rows omit it.

TRBJ2-1 . TRBV6-6 . TGTGCCAGCAGTTACCCCGACCCGTACAATGAGCAGTTCTTC CASSYPDPYNEQFF
TRBJ2-1 . TRBV25-1 . TGTGCCAGCAGTGGGTTCGGGGCCCTTGGAGGGAGCTCCTACAATGAGCAGTTCTTC CASSGFGALGGSSYNEQFF
TRBJ2-1 TRBD2 TRBV18 . TGTGCCAGCTCACCAACTAGCGGGAGGACCAATGAGCAGTTCTTC CASSPTSGRTNEQFF
TRBJ2-7 . TRBV2 few TGTGCCACTACCGGGACCTCGAGAGAGCAGTACTTC CATTGTSREQYF
TRBJ1-2 TRBD1 TRBV4-1 once TGCGCCAGCAGCCAAGAGCCCGACAGGGAGCTTGTCTATGGCTACACCTTC CASSQEPDRELVYGYTF
TRBJ1-5 TRBD1 TRBV6-1 few TGTGCCAGCAGAGGGACAGGGGGCTCTCAGCCCCAGCATTTT CASRGTGGSQPQHF
TRBJ1-4 . TRBV6-5 . TGTGCCTGTGGGGGAGGAAATGAAAAACTGTTTTTT CACGGGNEKLFF
TRBJ1-5 . TRBV7-2 few TGTGCCAGCAGCGCGTCACAGGCTCAGCCCCAGCATTTT CASSASQAQPQHF
TRBJ2-3 . TRBV10-3 few TGTGCCATCAGTGACGGCAGGACAACTCCAGATACGCAGTATTTT CAISDGRTTPDTQYF
TRBJ2-1 TRBD1 TRBV6-1 . TGTGCCAGCAGTGGGGGAAGGGGGCTCTCCTACAATGAGCAGTTCTTC CASSGGRGLSYNEQFF
TRBJ2-7 TRBD1 TRBV12-3/TRBV12-4 . TGTGCCAGCAGTCGGAGGACAGGGACCTACGAGCAGTACTTC CASSRRTGTYEQYF
TRBJ2-5 . TRBV20-1 . TGCAGTGCTAGCCCCTTACCGAGGCCACGAGAGACCCAGTACTTC CSASPLPRPRETQYF
TRBJ1-5 . TRBV6-1 . TGTGCCAGCAGCCCTGGACAGCGCAATCAGCCCCAGCATTTT CASSPGQRNQPQHF
TRBJ1-2 TRBD1 TRBV12-3/TRBV12-4 few TGTGCCAGCAGTCCCAACCGCGGGACAGGGTATGGCTACACCTTC CASSPNRGTGYGYTF
TRBJ2-3 . TRBV7-9 many TGTGCCAGCAATCCCGGGACAGATACGCAGTATTTT CASNPGTDTQYF
TRBJ2-3 TRBD1 TRBV24-1 . TGTGCCACCAGCAGGACAGGAGTAGATACGCAGTATTTT CATSRTGVDTQYF
TRBJ1-1 . TRBV12-3/TRBV12-4 few TGTGCCAGCAGTTTAGTGGGTGGGGGTGGAACTGAAGCTTTCTTT CASSLVGGGGTEAFF
TRBJ2-1 TRBD1 TRBV29-1 . TGCAGCGTTTCAGGCGGGACAGGGGTCAGCTCCTACAATGAGCAGTTCTTC CSVSGGTGVSSYNEQFF
TRBJ2-3 . TRBV29-1 few TGCAGCGTTGGGGCAGTAGATACGCAGTATTTT CSVGAVDTQYF
TRBJ1-1 . TRBV29-1 . TGCAGCGTTACATGGGGGTTGAACACTGAAGCTTTCTTT CSVTWGLNTEAFF
TRBJ2-5 . TRBV18 . TGTGCCAGCTCACCAGAATACCAAGAGACCCAGTACTTC CASSPEYQETQYF
TRBJ1-4 . TRBV29-1 . TGCAGCGTCGGCTGGGGGGGGTCGTTTAATGAAAAACTGTTTTTT CSVGWGGSFNEKLFF
TRBJ2-2 . TRBV24-1 few TGTGCCACCCCCCGCGCGGCACTGCGAGATGGCGGGGAGCTGTTTTTT CATPRAALRDGGELFF
TRBJ1-1 TRBD1 TRBV5-1 few TGCGCCAGCAGCTGGGGACAGATGAACACTGAAGCTTTCTTT CASSWGQMNTEAFF
TRBJ1-1 . TRBV6-1 . TGTGCCAGCAGCCCTTTGCGAGTACCGAACACTGAAGCTTTCTTT CASSPLRVPNTEAFF
TRBJ2-2 . TRBV4-2 few TGTGCCAGCAGCCAAACAGCACGGGACTCGAAAGACACCGGGGAGCTGTTTTTT CASSQTARDSKDTGELFF
TRBJ2-5 . TRBV10-3 . TGTGCCATCACCGGGAGAGGAGAGACCCAGTACTTC CAITGRGETQYF
TRBJ2-5 TRBD2 TRBV4-1 few TGCGCCAGCAGCCAAGATATTGGCGGGAGGGCCTCGGAGACCCAGTACTTC CASSQDIGGRASETQYF
TRBJ2-3 TRBD2 TRBV20-1 . TGCAGTGCAACCGGGACTAGCGGCACAGATACGCAGTATTTT CSATGTSGTDTQYF
TRBJ2-7 . TRBV27 few TGTGCCAGCAGTTCCCGACAGGCGTACTCCTACGAGCAGTACTTC CASSSRQAYSYEQYF
TRBJ2-1 TRBD2 TRBV4-2 few TGTGCCAGCAGCCAAGATTTCACTAGCGGGAGTAATGGAAATGAGCAGTTCTTC CASSQDFTSGSNGNEQFF
TRBJ2-2 TRBD1 TRBV19 few TGTGCCAGTAGTCGACAGGGAGACACCGGGGAGCTGTTTTTT CASSRQGDTGELFF
TRBJ1-5 TRBD1 TRBV9 few TGTGCCAGCAGCGTAGATGGACAGGGCTTTCAGCCCCAGCATTTT CASSVDGQGFQPQHF
TRBJ2-7 . TRBV4-2 few TGTGCCAGCAGCGGGGGTCCAGAGACTGCCTACGAGCAGTACTTC CASSGGPETAYEQYF
TRBJ1-5 . TRBV6-2/TRBV6-3 . TGTGCCAGCAGTTACACGGGGGGGGCGAGGCAGCCCCAGCATTTT CASSYTGGARQPQHF
TRBJ1-2 . TRBV5-1 few TGCGCCAGCAGCTTGGTGGGGGGAGATGGCTACACCTTC CASSLVGGDGYTF
TRBJ2-3 TRBD1 TRBV11-2 . TGTGCCAGCGTCCCGACAGGGGCGGTCACAGATACGCAGTATTTT CASVPTGAVTDTQYF
TRBJ1-5 . TRBV9 few TGTGCCAGCAGCGTGGGGGGAGGCCAGCCCCAGCATTTT CASSVGGGQPQHF
TRBJ2-3 TRBD1 TRBV20-1 once TGCAGTGCTTACGGGACAGGAAACACAGATACGCAGTATTTT CSAYGTGNTDTQYF
TRBJ2-3 TRBD1 TRBV7-9 few TGTGCCAGCAGAGGGACAGGACTCACAGATACGCAGTATTTT CASRGTGLTDTQYF
TRBJ2-3 TRBD2 TRBV5-1 . TGCGCCAGCAGCAGTATAATAGCGGGAAGCACAGATACGCAGTATTTT CASSSIIAGSTDTQYF
TRBJ2-7 . TRBV29-1 few TGCAGCGTCGCCGGGCAGGGTTCTTCCGAGCAGTACTTC CSVAGQGSSEQYF
TRBJ1-3 . TRBV7-9 . TGTGCCAGCAGACAAGTGGCGGATGGAAACACCATATATTTT CASRQVADGNTIYF
TRBJ2-7 TRBD2 TRBV25-1 few TGTGCCAGCGGTCGAGAGGGTAGGGTAGCGGGCTCCTACGAGCAGTACTTC CASGREGRVAGSYEQYF
TRBJ2-3 TRBD2 TRBV25-1 few TGTGCCAGCAGTAACGGACTAGCTCCCAGCACAGATACGCAGTATTTT CASSNGLAPSTDTQYF
TRBJ2-3 . TRBV5-1 . TGCGCCAGCAGCTTGGCAGCTAGGCTCGACTACACAGATACGCAGTATTTT CASSLAARLDYTDTQYF
TRBJ2-3 . TRBV5-1 once TGCGCCAGCAGCTTGGACGGGAAGCCGACAGATACGCAGTATTTT CASSLDGKPTDTQYF
TRBJ2-7 TRBD1 TRBV29-1 . TGCAGCGCACTGAACCGGGACAGAACCTACGAGCAGTACTTC CSALNRDRTYEQYF
TRBJ1-2 . TRBV5-4 few TGTGCCAGCAGCTTGGGGCAGCCTGGCTATGGCTACACCTTC CASSLGQPGYGYTF
TRBJ1-1 TRBD1 TRBV5-1 . TGCGCCAGCAGCTTGGACCCACAGGGGACCATGAACACTGAAGCTTTCTTT CASSLDPQGTMNTEAFF
TRBJ2-1 . TRBV3-1 . TGTGCCAGCAGCCAAGATTTGGGGGCCGACTCCTACAATGAGCAGTTCTTC CASSQDLGADSYNEQFF
TRBJ2-3 . TRBV5-1 few TGCGCCAGCACCTTCCGGGACGTACGGACAGATACGCAGTATTTT CASTFRDVRTDTQYF
TRBJ1-2 . TRBV29-1 few TGCAGCGTGGACCGATCTAACTATGGCTACACCTTC CSVDRSNYGYTF
TRBJ1-6 . TRBV30 few TGTGCCTGGAGTGCGCAGGGTTTTCGCTCACCCCTCCACTTT CAWSAQGFRSPLHF
TRBJ2-7 . TRBV6-1 . TGTGCCAGCAGCCGGGACACTTTCTCCTACGAGCAGTACTTC CASSRDTFSYEQYF
TRBJ2-2 . TRBV12-3/TRBV12-4 . TGTGCCAGCAGTTTAGAACGGGGGGAGCTGTTTTTT CASSLERGELFF
TRBJ2-1 TRBD2 TRBV7-9 many TGTGCCAGCAGCAAAATGGGACTAGCGGGAGTATCTGAGCAGTTCTTC CASSKMGLAGVSEQFF